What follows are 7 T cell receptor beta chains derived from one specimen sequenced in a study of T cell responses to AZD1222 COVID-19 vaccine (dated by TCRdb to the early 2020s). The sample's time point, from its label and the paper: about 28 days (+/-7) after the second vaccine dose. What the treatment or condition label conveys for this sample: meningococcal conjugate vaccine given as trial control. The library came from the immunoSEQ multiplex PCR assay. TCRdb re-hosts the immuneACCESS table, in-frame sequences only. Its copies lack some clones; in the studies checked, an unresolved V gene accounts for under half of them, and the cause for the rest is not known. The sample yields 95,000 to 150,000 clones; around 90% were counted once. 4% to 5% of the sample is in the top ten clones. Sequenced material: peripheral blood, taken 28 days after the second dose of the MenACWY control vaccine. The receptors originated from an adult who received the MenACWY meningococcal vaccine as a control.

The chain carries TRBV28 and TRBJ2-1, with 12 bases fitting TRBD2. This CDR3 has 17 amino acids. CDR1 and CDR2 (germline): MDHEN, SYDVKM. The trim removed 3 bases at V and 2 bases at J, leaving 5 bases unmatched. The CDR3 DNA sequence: TGTGCCAGCAGTTTTGCTAGCGGGAGGGCCGCCTACAATGAGCAGTTCTTC. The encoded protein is CASSFASGRAAYNEQFF.

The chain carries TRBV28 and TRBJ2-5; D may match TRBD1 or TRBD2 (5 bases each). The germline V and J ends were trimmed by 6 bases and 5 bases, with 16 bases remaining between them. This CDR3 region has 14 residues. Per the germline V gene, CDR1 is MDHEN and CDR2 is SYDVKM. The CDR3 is CASRPGGQGETQYF. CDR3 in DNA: TGTGCCAGCAGGCCCGGCGGGCAGGGTGAGACCCAGTACTTC.

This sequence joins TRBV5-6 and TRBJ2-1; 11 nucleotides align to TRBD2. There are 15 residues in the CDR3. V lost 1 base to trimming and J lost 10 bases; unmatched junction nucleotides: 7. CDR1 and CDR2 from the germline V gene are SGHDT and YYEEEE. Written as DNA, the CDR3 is TGTGCCAGCAGCTTGACTGCTAGCGGGGGGCCCGAGCAGTTCTTC. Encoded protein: CASSLTASGGPEQFF.

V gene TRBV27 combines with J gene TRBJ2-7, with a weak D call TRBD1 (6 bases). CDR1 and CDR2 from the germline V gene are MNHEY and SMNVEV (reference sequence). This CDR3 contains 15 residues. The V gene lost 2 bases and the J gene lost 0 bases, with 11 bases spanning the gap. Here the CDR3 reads CASSLRTAFSYEQYF. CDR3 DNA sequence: TGTGCCAGCAGTTTAAGGACAGCTTTCTCCTACGAGCAGTACTTC.

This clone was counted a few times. CDR3 in DNA: TGTGCCAGCAGCTCCCAAGAGACCCAGTACTTC. Translating gives CASSSQETQYF. The chain joins TRBV5-4 to TRBJ2-5; D not certain. CDR1 SGHNT and CDR2 YYREEE come from the germline V gene (reference sequence). CDR3 length: 11 residues. Deletions cut 3 bases from V and 1 base from J, with 1 base between.

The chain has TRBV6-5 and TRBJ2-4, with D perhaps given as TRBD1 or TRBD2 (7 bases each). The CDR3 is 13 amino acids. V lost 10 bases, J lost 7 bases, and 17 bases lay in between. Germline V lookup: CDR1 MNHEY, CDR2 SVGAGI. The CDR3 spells CATSRQGGNIQYF. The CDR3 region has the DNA TGTGCCACATCCAGACAGGGAGGGAACATTCAGTACTTC.

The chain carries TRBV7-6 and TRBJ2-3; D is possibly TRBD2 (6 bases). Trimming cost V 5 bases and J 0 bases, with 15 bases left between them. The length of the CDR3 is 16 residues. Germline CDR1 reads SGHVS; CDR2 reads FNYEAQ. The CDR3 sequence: CASSDLGGASTDTQYF. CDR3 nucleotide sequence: TGTGCCAGCAGCGACCTGGGGGGTGCTAGCACAGATACGCAGTATTTT.